Listed below are T cell receptor beta chains from one sample, sequenced in a study of cytomegalovirus exposure and HLA in healthy donors. Generated by immunoSEQ multiplex PCR, the TCRdb table keeps only in-frame clones and is missing some. Among under 200,000 clones listed, approximately 82% were seen once. Sequenced material: PBMCs. The receptor source for this set is a woman aged 18-29 years in good health and CMV-seronegative. Each CDR3 is given with its conserved first and last residue. Fields, in order: CDR3 DNA, CDR3 protein, V gene, clone size, D gene, J gene. The D gene is left open where the match is weak. Rows give clone size only sometimes, using once, few, many, or a class for an expanded clone.

DNA: TGTGCCAGCAGTGAAGCGCCAGGCAGGTTGAACACTGAAGCTTTCTTT
CDR3: CASSEAPGRLNTEAFF
V: TRBV2
size: NA
D: NA
J: TRBJ1-1

DNA: TGTGCCAGCAGCGGTCGGGACAGCGACACTGAAGCTTTCTTT
CDR3: CASSGRDSDTEAFF
V: TRBV9
size: NA
D: TRBD1
J: TRBJ1-1

DNA: TGCGCCAGCAGCTTCGGGACTAGCGCCGTTATAGAGACCCAGTACTTC
CDR3: CASSFGTSAVIETQYF
V: TRBV5-1
size: NA
D: TRBD2
J: TRBJ2-5

DNA: TGTGCCAGCAGGGGGAGTACAGGGGGGAACACTGAAGCTTTCTTT
CDR3: CASRGSTGGNTEAFF
V: TRBV2
size: NA
D: TRBD1
J: TRBJ1-1

DNA: TGTGCCAGCAGCTTGGGGCGGTTCTATGGCTACACCTTC
CDR3: CASSLGRFYGYTF
V: TRBV7-9
size: NA
D: NA
J: TRBJ1-2

DNA: TGTGCCAGCGGGGAAGGGGCAGGAAACTATGGCTACACCTTC
CDR3: CASGEGAGNYGYTF
V: TRBV2
size: NA
D: NA
J: TRBJ1-2

DNA: TGTGCTAGTGGTTTGGTACTGCGGCGCGGGACAGATACGCAGTATTTT
CDR3: CASGLVLRRGTDTQYF
V: TRBV12-5
size: once
D: NA
J: TRBJ2-3

DNA: TGTGCCAGCGGGGGGACAGGGGGCGGTGAGCAGTTCTTC
CDR3: CASGGTGGGEQFF
V: TRBV6-1
size: NA
D: TRBD1
J: TRBJ2-1

DNA: TGTGCCAGCAGTGAATTGGAGGGGGCGACAGGGGCCATCTCTGGGGCCAACGTCCTGACTTTC
CDR3: CASSELEGATGAISGANVLTF
V: TRBV2
size: NA
D: TRBD1
J: TRBJ2-6

DNA: TGTGCCAGCAGCGAGACTAGCGGGGGGGTTGGTACCGGGGAGCTGTTTTTT
CDR3: CASSETSGGVGTGELFF
V: TRBV9
size: NA
D: TRBD2
J: TRBJ2-2

DNA: TGTGCCAGCAGCTTAGCGGGAAGTGAGCAGTTCTTC
CDR3: CASSLAGSEQFF
V: TRBV11-3
size: NA
D: NA
J: TRBJ2-1

DNA: TGTGCCAGCAGTTTAAGGACAGGCGTTATGAACACTGAAGCTTTCTTT
CDR3: CASSLRTGVMNTEAFF
V: TRBV28
size: NA
D: TRBD1
J: TRBJ1-1

DNA: TGTGCCAGCAGCTCGATAGCGGGAGGGGATAGCAATGAGCAGTTCTTC
CDR3: CASSSIAGGDSNEQFF
V: TRBV7-9
size: NA
D: TRBD2
J: TRBJ2-1

DNA: TGCGCCAGCAGCCAAGAAACAGGGGTTAACAATCAGCCCCAGCATTTT
CDR3: CASSQETGVNNQPQHF
V: TRBV4-3
size: NA
D: TRBD1
J: TRBJ1-5

DNA: TGTGCCAGCAGCTTAAGGGACAGGGAGGTAACACCCCTCCACTTT
CDR3: CASSLRDREVTPLHF
V: TRBV7-9
size: NA
D: TRBD1
J: TRBJ1-6

DNA: TGTGCCAGCAGTGAGTGGGACAGCCTTCAAGCGAACACCGGGGAGCTGTTTTTT
CDR3: CASSEWDSLQANTGELFF
V: TRBV2
size: NA
D: TRBD1
J: TRBJ2-2

DNA: TGTGCCAGTGGACAAAGGGAAAATCAGCCCCAGCATTTT
CDR3: CASGQRENQPQHF
V: TRBV19
size: NA
D: NA
J: TRBJ1-5

DNA: TGTGCCAGCAGTTCCGGGGTCCGCTCCTACGAGCAGTACTTC
CDR3: CASSSGVRSYEQYF
V: TRBV28
size: NA
D: NA
J: TRBJ2-7

DNA: TGCGCCAGCAGGGGTCGATCGGCGGGAGGGCCCCAGAATGAGCAGTTCTTC
CDR3: CASRGRSAGGPQNEQFF
V: TRBV10-2
size: NA
D: TRBD2
J: TRBJ2-1

DNA: TGTGCCAGCAGCCAGGTTAGCAGACTAGCGGGCGTCGACAATGAGCAGTTCTTC
CDR3: CASSQVSRLAGVDNEQFF
V: TRBV4-2
size: NA
D: TRBD2
J: TRBJ2-1

DNA: TGTGCCAGCAGTGAAGAGGGGCACAGTAACTATTACAATGAGCAGTTCTTC
CDR3: CASSEEGHSNYYNEQFF
V: TRBV6-1
size: NA
D: NA
J: TRBJ2-1

DNA: TGTGCCAGCAGCACCTACAGGGGGCGCGGGGAGGGATATGGCTACACCTTC
CDR3: CASSTYRGRGEGYGYTF
V: TRBV7-8
size: NA
D: TRBD1
J: TRBJ1-2

DNA: TGTGCCAGTAGCTCAACCGGGACTAGCATCTACAATGAGCAGTTCTTC
CDR3: CASSSTGTSIYNEQFF
V: TRBV19
size: NA
D: TRBD2
J: TRBJ2-1

DNA: TGTGCCAGCAGTCAGACAGGGGTTCGGGAGCTGTTTTTT
CDR3: CASSQTGVRELFF
V: TRBV27
size: NA
D: TRBD1
J: TRBJ2-2

DNA: TGTGCCAGCAGCTTATGGGCGGGAGAGGTAACAGATACGCAGTATTTT
CDR3: CASSLWAGEVTDTQYF
V: TRBV11-2
size: NA
D: TRBD2
J: TRBJ2-3

DNA: TGTGCCAGCAGTGATGAGGCTCGGGACATTCAGTACTTC
CDR3: CASSDEARDIQYF
V: TRBV2
size: NA
D: NA
J: TRBJ2-4

DNA: TGTGCCAGCAGCGTTGCAGGGGAAACCGGGGAGCTGTTTTTT
CDR3: CASSVAGETGELFF
V: TRBV9
size: NA
D: NA
J: TRBJ2-2